One and the same sample provided the 24 T cell receptor beta chains below, sequenced in a study of T cell responses to AZD1222 COVID-19 vaccine (dated by TCRdb to 2020 to 2022). What this sample's time point label stands for: about 28 days (+/-7) after the second vaccine dose. Receptor libraries were prepared by the immunoSEQ multiplex PCR assay. TCRdb took over this immuneACCESS table, retaining in-frame rearrangements with V and J assigned. Such tables are incomplete; in checked studies, under half of the missing clones stem from an unresolved V gene, and the remainder is unexplained. For this sample there are 100,000 to 120,000 clones; around 90% appear just once. The top ten hold roughly 15% of the sample. The sample in question was peripheral blood, obtained 28 days after the second AZD1222 dose. These receptors were taken from an adult who received the AZD1222 COVID-19 vaccine.

This chain joins TRBV30 and TRBJ2-4; no clear D. Trimming left V 3 bases short and J 5 bases short, with 8 bases between. There are 12 residues in the CDR3. The germline gives CDR1 GTSNPN, CDR2 SVGIG (reference sequence). The CDR3: CAWSPAENIQYF. For the CDR3, the DNA is TGTGCCTGGAGCCCAGCAGAAAACATTCAGTACTTC.

The chain carries TRBV2 and TRBJ1-5; a weak D match, TRBD1 (6 bases). The germline V and J ends were trimmed by 6 bases and 7 bases, with 22 bases remaining between them. CDR3 length: 16 residues. Per the germline V gene, CDR1 is SNHLY and CDR2 is FYNNEI. This CDR3 reads CASSQMGGAMSQPQHF. The CDR3 region has the DNA TGTGCCAGCAGCCAAATGGGGGGCGCCATGTCCCAGCCCCAGCATTTT.

The chain has TRBV5-1 and TRBJ2-7; the D gene is possibly TRBD1 (6 bases). The CDR3 has 13 residues. V lost 4 bases and J lost 2, with 10 bases in between. CDR1 and CDR2 from the germline V gene are SGHRS and YFSETQ. In DNA, the CDR3 is TGCGCCAGCAGCCGGGACACCGCCTACGAGCAGTACTTC. As protein: CASSRDTAYEQYF.

The genes are TRBV27 and TRBJ2-1; 7 bases map to TRBD2. Germline values: CDR1 MNHEY, CDR2 SMNVEV (reference sequence). The ends lost 9 bases at V and 0 bases at J; junction bases unmatched: 20. The CDR3 sequence is 19 residues long. The CDR3 region has the DNA TGTGCCAGACGAACTTGGGGAACTAGCGCCTACTACTCCTACAATGAGCAGTTCTTC. Translation: CARRTWGTSAYYSYNEQFF.

This clone was seen a single time. The chain links TRBV18 to TRBJ1-1; weak D call: TRBD1 (6 bases). There are 13 residues in the CDR3. Per germline, CDR1 KGHSH and CDR2 LQKENI. V shed 4 bases and J shed 5 bases, with 11 bases lying between them. The CDR3 loop is CASSRIQGTEAFF. The DNA of the CDR3 is TGTGCCAGCTCACGAATACAGGGAACTGAAGCTTTCTTT.

The chain links TRBV12-3 or TRBV12-4 to TRBJ1-2; D call uncertain. V lost 3 bases and J 7 bases, leaving 12 bases between the germline ends. The CDR3 length is 13 residues. The CDR3 reads CASSFGQYGGYTF. Here the CDR3 DNA reads TGTGCCAGCAGTTTTGGGCAGTACGGTGGCTACACCTTC.

In DNA form, the CDR3 reads TGCGCCAGCAGCCAAGAAGGAGGGGGGGGGTTCAGCTCCTATAATTCACCCCTCCACTTT. Translating it yields CASSQEGGGGFSSYNSPLHF. The rearrangement joins TRBV4-1 to TRBJ1-6, with D perhaps TRBD1 (6 bases). The CDR3 is 20 amino acids. Germline V lookup: CDR1 MGHRA, CDR2 YSYEKL. Trimming left V 0 bases short and J 0 bases short, with 18 bases between.

This sequence joins TRBV5-1 and TRBJ1-2, with a weak D call TRBD1 (5 bases). The CDR3 totals 15 residues. Germline assignment: CDR1 SGHRS and CDR2 YFSETQ. Trimming took off 0 bases at V and 6 bases at J, with 15 bases between the two ends. The DNA for the CDR3 is TGCGCCAGCAGCTTGGTGGGGGAAACTTGGAATGGCTACACCTTC. Its translation is CASSLVGETWNGYTF.

The chain joins TRBV6-5 to TRBJ1-1, with D possibly TRBD1 on 6 matching bases. Trimming removed 7 bases from V and 3 bases from J, with 12 bases in between. Germline CDR1 MNHEY, CDR2 SVGAGI. This CDR3 is built from 13 residues. CDR3 residues: CASKVNRDTEAFF. As DNA, the CDR3 is TGTGCCAGCAAAGTAAACAGGGACACTGAAGCTTTCTTT.

In nucleotides, the CDR3 is TGTGCCAGCAGTCCCCAACAGGGGCACTATGGCTACACCTTC. Translation gives CASSPQQGHYGYTF. The chain has TRBV27 and TRBJ1-2; TRBD1 matches at 7 bases. Unmatched junction bases numbered 6, after V lost 5 bases and J lost 3 bases. Looked up from germline, CDR1 is MNHEY and CDR2 is SMNVEV (reference sequence). This CDR3 has 14 amino acids.

This clone occurred a few times. In nucleotides, the CDR3 is TGTGCCAGCGCGGGACTGAGCAATCAGCCCCAGCATTTT. Translation gives CASAGLSNQPQHF. The genes are TRBV12-3 or TRBV12-4 and TRBJ1-5; TRBD1 is a possible D gene (5 bases). V was pared by 8 bases and J by 1 base, with 9 bases between. The CDR3 sequence is 13 residues long.

The J gene is TRBJ1-1, the V gene TRBV10-2; D unclear. The CDR3 is 13 amino acids. Per germline, CDR1 WSHSY and CDR2 SAAADI. Deletions cut 8 bases from V and 0 bases from J, with 10 bases between. The CDR3 protein is CASFTQMNTEAFF. DNA for the CDR3: TGCGCCAGCTTTACACAGATGAACACTGAAGCTTTCTTT.

J is TRBJ1-1 and V is TRBV9; D gene unclear. This CDR3 is built from 16 residues. Trimming pared 4 bases from V and 3 bases from J, leaving 19 bases between. In germline, CDR1 is SGDLS, CDR2 YYNGEE. DNA for the CDR3: TGTGCCAGCAGCAATGGAAACGATAGGAGGGACACTGAAGCTTTCTTT. Its protein product is CASSNGNDRRDTEAFF.

This clone was counted between two and nine times. V and J are TRBV6-5 and TRBJ1-2; 8 nucleotides align to TRBD1. Losses at the gene ends were 7 bases for V and 5 bases for J; bases not matched to a gene: 12. Germline V gene lookup returns CDR1 MNHEY and CDR2 SVGAGI. The CDR3 runs 15 residues. The CDR3 sequence: CASIAGRDRSYGYTF. CDR3 nucleotide sequence: TGTGCCAGCATTGCCGGCCGGGACAGGAGTTATGGCTACACCTTC.

The chain combines TRBV19 with TRBJ2-7; no definite D call. Germline V lookup: CDR1 LNHDA, CDR2 SQIVND (reference sequence). The CDR3 length is 13 residues. V was shortened by 4 bases and J by 2 bases, with 9 bases between the two germline ends. The CDR3 bases are TGTGCCAGTAGTACGTCTCACACCTACGAGCAGTACTTC. It yields the protein CASSTSHTYEQYF. The variable domain in full, with the rest retrieved from reference TRBV19 and TRBJ2-7, is DGGITQSPKYLFRKEGQNVTLSCEQNLNHDAMYWYRQDPGQGLRLIYYSQIVNDFQKGDIAEGYSVSREKKESFPLTVTSAQKNPTAFYLCASSTSHTYEQYFGPGTRLTVT.

This sequence joins TRBV18 and TRBJ2-3, with D hard to call. V lost 3 bases and J 1 base, leaving 2 bases between the germline ends. The CDR3 runs to 12 residues. Germline CDR1 KGHSH, CDR2 LQKENI. The CDR3 reads CASSPGTDTQYF. The DNA for the CDR3 is TGTGCCAGCTCACCGGGCACAGATACGCAGTATTTT.

Within the sample, this clone is medium-sized. The chain recombines TRBV28 with TRBJ2-3; 7 bases are a match to TRBD1. The germline CDR1 and CDR2 sequences are MDHEN and SYDVKM. The V gene end was trimmed by 8 bases and the J gene end by 2 bases; junction bases not matched to a gene: 7. The CDR3 is 14 amino acids. Written as DNA, the CDR3 is TGTGCCAGCCACTCTGACAGGGCCACAGATACGCAGTATTTT. Translated, it gives CASHSDRATDTQYF.

The chain employs TRBV10-3 and TRBJ1-2, with D maybe TRBD1 (5 bases). The CDR3 runs 13 residues. Trimming took off 0 bases at V and 7 bases at J, with 9 bases between the two ends. Per germline, CDR1 ENHRY and CDR2 SYGVKD. CDR3 in DNA: TGTGCCATCAGTGAGTCGATAGGGGTTGGCTACACCTTC. Translated: CAISESIGVGYTF.

The rearrangement joins TRBV5-1 to TRBJ1-4; weak D call: TRBD1 (5 bases). Germline V gene sequence: CDR1 SGHRS, CDR2 YFSETQ. The CDR3 is 15 amino acids. V shed 7 bases and J shed 2 bases, with 15 bases lying between them. The CDR3: CASASGGFTNEKLFF. DNA for the CDR3: TGCGCCAGCGCCTCCGGGGGTTTTACTAATGAAAAACTGTTTTTT.

The V and J genes are TRBV5-5 and TRBJ1-1; 11 positions match TRBD1. The CDR3 length is 14 residues. Germline trimming cut 4 bases from V and 5 bases from J; bases unmatched to any gene: 4. Per the germline V gene, CDR1 is SGHKS and CDR2 is YYEKEE (reference sequence). The CDR3 DNA reads as TGTGCCAGCAGCACCTGGGACAGGGGGACTGAAGCTTTCTTT. Protein sequence: CASSTWDRGTEAFF.

The chain is built from TRBV5-1 and TRBJ2-7; D is perhaps TRBD2 (6 bases). V shed 0 bases and J shed 3 bases, with 10 bases lying between them. Per the germline V gene, CDR1 is SGHRS and CDR2 is YFSETQ. The CDR3 has 14 amino acids. The CDR3 sequence is CASSLAGVIYEQYF. The CDR3, as DNA: TGCGCCAGCAGCTTGGCGGGGGTGATCTACGAGCAGTACTTC.

V is TRBV6-6 and J is TRBJ2-1; a weak D match, TRBD2 (5 bases). Per germline, CDR1 MNHNY and CDR2 SVGAGI (reference sequence). The V gene lost 4 bases and the J gene lost 3 bases, with 16 bases spanning the gap. This CDR3 contains 16 residues. This CDR3 is CASSSSLAGRYNEQFF. The CDR3 DNA sequence: TGTGCCAGCAGTTCCTCCTTGGCGGGTCGCTACAATGAGCAGTTCTTC.

The chain has TRBV10-2 and TRBJ2-2; weak D call: TRBD2 (5 bases). Trimming removed 3 bases at V and 9 bases at J, with 17 bases between. Germline lookup yields CDR1 WSHSY and CDR2 SAAADI. The CDR3 covers 15 residues. CDR3: CASSDGSGIARELFF. CDR3 DNA: TGCGCCAGCAGTGATGGGTCGGGAATAGCTAGGGAGCTGTTTTTT.

This clone was detected only once. V usage is TRBV20-1 and J usage is TRBJ2-3; 12 bases are shared with TRBD2. CDR1 and CDR2 (germline): DFQATT, SNEGSKA (reference sequence). Losses at the gene ends were 3 bases for V and 4 bases for J; bases not matched to a gene: 11. The CDR3 has 17 residues. The CDR3 nucleotides are TGCAGTGCTAGTCTTATACGACTAGCGGGAGTTCCAGATACGCAGTATTTT. Translated: CSASLIRLAGVPDTQYF.